What follows are 11 T cell receptor beta chains derived from one specimen sequenced in a study of blood T cell repertoires in COVID-19. Using immunoSEQ multiplex PCR, the repertoire was profiled, and TCRdb retains in-frame clones only, with some absent. This sample has 200,000 to 250,000 clones; about 83% occur once, and the top ten carry around 5.5%. Sequenced material: peripheral blood. These receptors were taken from a human donor in a cohort sampled during active COVID-19.

This chain joins TRBV25-1 and TRBJ2-2, with a tentative D call TRBD1 (6 bases). The germline V gene has CDR1 MGHDK and CDR2 SYGVNS. With 3 bases removed from V and 5 bases from J, the gap between germline ends came to 10 bases. CDR3 length equals 14 residues. CDR3 DNA: TGTGCCAGCAGTGACAGGGGCGATACCGGGGAGCTGTTTTTT. Amino acids: CASSDRGDTGELFF.

This chain joins TRBV9 and TRBJ2-1; 7 nucleotides line up with TRBD2. The CDR3 extends over 17 amino acids. Germline V gene lookup returns CDR1 SGDLS and CDR2 YYNGEE. V dropped 0 bases and J dropped 0; count of bases not matched to a gene: 6. Here the CDR3 reads CASSVGASGFSYNEQFF. In DNA form, the CDR3 reads TGTGCCAGCAGCGTAGGCGCTAGCGGATTCTCCTACAATGAGCAGTTCTTC.

The chain uses TRBV11-2 and TRBJ1-2, with a weak D call TRBD1 (6 bases). Trimming pared 0 bases from V and 10 bases from J, leaving 15 bases between. CDR3 length: 14 residues. Germline V CDR1 and CDR2: SGHAT, FQNNGV. The CDR3 sequence is CASSLDNRVPVYTF. In nucleotides, the CDR3 is TGTGCCAGCAGCTTAGATAACAGGGTTCCTGTCTACACCTTC.

The V call is TRBV5-4, the J call TRBJ2-5, with a weak D call TRBD2 (6 bases). V lost 4 bases, J lost 4 bases, and 23 bases lay in between. Per germline, CDR1 SGHNT and CDR2 YYREEE (reference sequence). The CDR3 extends over 17 amino acids. In DNA, the CDR3 is TGTGCCAGCAGCCTTAGACTAGGAGGGGCCCAAGGAGAGACCCAGTACTTC. Residues: CASSLRLGGAQGETQYF. The full variable domain, in which reference TRBV5-4 and TRBJ2-5 provide the parts outside the CDR3, is ETGVTQSPTHLIKTRGQQVTLRCSSQSGHNTVSWYQQALGQGPQFIFQYYREEENGRGNFPPRFSGLQFPNYSSELNVNALELDDSALYLCASSLRLGGAQGETQYFGPGTRLLVL.

Details on this clone: The same CDR3 also results from other DNA sequences found in this sample. The CDR3 nucleotides are TGTGCCAGCAGCCCCACGGCGGGGGGGGAGTACTTC. This codes for CASSPTAGGEYF. The chain combines TRBV12-3 or TRBV12-4 with TRBJ2-7; 9 nucleotides align to TRBD2. Trimming removed 6 bases from V and 11 bases from J; junction bases left unmatched: 8. The CDR3 consists of 12 residues.

The sample holds a few counts of this clone. In DNA, the CDR3 is TGTGCCAGGGGACAGGGGGCTTCCGGGGAGCTGTTTTTT. The encoded protein is CARGQGASGELFF. The rearrangement links TRBV30 to TRBJ2-2, with 12 bases identical to TRBD1. From germline, CDR1 is GTSNPN and CDR2 SVGIG (reference sequence). The V and J ends lost 8 bases and 6 bases, in that order; junction bases with no gene match: 4. This CDR3 spans 13 amino acids.

The genes are TRBV5-1 and TRBJ2-7, with 9 bases fitting TRBD1. Per the germline V gene, CDR1 is SGHRS and CDR2 is YFSETQ. This CDR3 has 16 amino acids. The V gene end was trimmed by 4 bases and the J gene end by 2 bases; junction bases not matched to a gene: 10. CDR3 in DNA: TGCGCCAGCAGCCGATGGCCACAGGGGGCGGCCTACGAGCAGTACTTC. Its translation: CASSRWPQGAAYEQYF.

V is TRBV29-1 and J is TRBJ1-1, with TRBD1 identical over 7 bases. CDR1 is SQVTM and CDR2 is ANQGSEA in the germline V gene. Trimming took 7 bases from V and 0 from J; bases not matched to a gene: 2. The length of the CDR3 is 12 residues. The DNA of the CDR3 is TGCAGCGCCGGGACAGTGAACACTGAAGCTTTCTTT. This translates into CSAGTVNTEAFF.

The gene calls are TRBV4-2 and TRBJ2-1; TRBD2 matches 8 bases. The CDR3 loop spans 16 amino acids. V shed 2 bases, J shed 5 bases, and the junction held 8 bases outside the gene matches. Germline lookup yields CDR1 LGHNA and CDR2 YNFKEQ. CDR3 loop: CASSQPQREYHNEQFF. The CDR3 nucleotides read TGTGCCAGCAGCCAACCCCAGCGGGAGTATCACAATGAGCAGTTCTTC.

This chain connects TRBV15 to TRBJ2-1, with 9 bases lining up with TRBD2. This CDR3 is built from 16 residues. V lost 2 bases to trimming and J lost 7 bases; unmatched junction nucleotides: 9. CDR1 is LNHNV and CDR2 is YYDKDF in the germline V gene (reference sequence). The CDR3 here is CATSRLREGRGNEQFF. CDR3 DNA sequence: TGTGCCACCAGCAGACTGCGGGAGGGCCGGGGGAATGAGCAGTTCTTC.

The rearrangement joins TRBV15 to TRBJ2-7; TRBD1 matches at 9 bases. The V and J ends lost 8 bases and 4 bases, in that order; junction bases with no gene match: 15. The CDR3 covers 16 residues. The germline V gene has CDR1 LNHNV and CDR2 YYDKDF (reference sequence). Here the CDR3 reads CATSRSPKDRGYEQYF. In nucleotides, the CDR3 is TGTGCCACCTCTCGGTCTCCAAAGGACAGGGGATACGAGCAGTACTTC.